This T cell receptor beta chain was retrieved from a study of T cell responses to AZD1222 COVID-19 vaccine. CDR3 length equals 16 residues. V trimming: 3 bases; J trimming: 8 bases; junction bases outside the gene matches: 13. The germline gives CDR1 SGHRS, CDR2 YFSETQ. Note on this clone: Its specificity is not known.

General study findings and limits: Vaccine-related CD4 TCRs covered spike, predominating at 160-218 and 743-854. Per reports, nearly half of all spike-specific TCRs target regions that are unmutated in variants. Possibly, clonal diversity was underestimated; donors were largely white British and included more females.

Sequenced by immunoSEQ multiplex PCR; TCRdb stores in-frame clones only, minus some. The sample includes over 95,000 clones, around nine tenths seen only once; the top ten take less than 3%. The sequencing used peripheral blood, collected on day 0 of AZD1222 vaccination. The genes are TRBV5-1 and TRBJ1-2; 10 nucleotides agree with TRBD1. The sequence came from an adult in good health. Written as DNA, the CDR3 is TGCGCCAGCAGCTGGGACAGGGGTAATCCCATAGGGGGCTACACCTTC. Its protein product is CASSWDRGNPIGGYTF.